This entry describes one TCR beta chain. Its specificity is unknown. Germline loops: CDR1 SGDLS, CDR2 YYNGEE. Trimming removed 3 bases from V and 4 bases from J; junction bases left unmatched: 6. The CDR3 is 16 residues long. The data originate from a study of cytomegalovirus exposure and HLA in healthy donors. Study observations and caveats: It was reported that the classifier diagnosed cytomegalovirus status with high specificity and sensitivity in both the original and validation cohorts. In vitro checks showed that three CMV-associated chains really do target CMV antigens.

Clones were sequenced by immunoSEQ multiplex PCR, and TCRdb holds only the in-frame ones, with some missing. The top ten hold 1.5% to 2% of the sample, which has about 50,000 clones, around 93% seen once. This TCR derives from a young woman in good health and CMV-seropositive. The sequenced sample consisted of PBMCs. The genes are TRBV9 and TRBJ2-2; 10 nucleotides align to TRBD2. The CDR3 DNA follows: TGTGCCAGCAGCGCACTTAGCGGGGGGCTCACCGGGGAGCTGTTTTTT. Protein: CASSALSGGLTGELFF.